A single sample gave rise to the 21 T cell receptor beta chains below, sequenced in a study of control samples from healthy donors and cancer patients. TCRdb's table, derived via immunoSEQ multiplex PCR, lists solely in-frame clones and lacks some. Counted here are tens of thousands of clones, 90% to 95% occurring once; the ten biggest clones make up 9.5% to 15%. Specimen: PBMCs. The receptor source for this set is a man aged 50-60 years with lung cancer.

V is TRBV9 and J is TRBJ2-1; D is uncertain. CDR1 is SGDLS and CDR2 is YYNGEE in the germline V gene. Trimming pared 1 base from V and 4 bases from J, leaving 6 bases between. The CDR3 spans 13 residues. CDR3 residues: CASSVSRYNEQFF. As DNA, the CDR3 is TGTGCCAGCAGCGTATCCAGGTACAATGAGCAGTTCTTC. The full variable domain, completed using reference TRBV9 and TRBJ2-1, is DSGVTQTPKHLITATGQRVTLRCSPRSGDLSVYWYQQSLDQGLQFLIQYYNGEERAKGNILERFSAQQFPDLHSELNLSSLELGDSALYFCASSVSRYNEQFFGPGTRLTVL.

As DNA, the CDR3 is TGTGCCACCAGCAGGGGGGGGTCATTTGGCTACACCTTC. The encoded protein is CATSRGGSFGYTF. The chain couples TRBV15 to TRBJ1-2; TRBD1 might be the D (5 bases). Germline V CDR1 and CDR2: LNHNV, YYDKDF (reference sequence). Trimming shortened V by 3 bases and J by 7 bases, and 12 bases separated the two germline ends. CDR3 length equals 13 residues.

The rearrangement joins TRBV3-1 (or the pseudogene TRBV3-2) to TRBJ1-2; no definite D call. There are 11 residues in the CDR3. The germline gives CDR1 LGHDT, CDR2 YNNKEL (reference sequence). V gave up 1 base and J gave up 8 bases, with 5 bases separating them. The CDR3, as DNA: TGTGCCAGCAGCCAAGGTCAGGGCTACACCTTC. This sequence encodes CASSQGQGYTF.

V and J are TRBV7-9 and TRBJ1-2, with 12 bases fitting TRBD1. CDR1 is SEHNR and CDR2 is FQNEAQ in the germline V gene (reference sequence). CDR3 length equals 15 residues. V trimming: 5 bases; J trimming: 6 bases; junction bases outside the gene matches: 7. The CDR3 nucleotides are TGTGCCAGCAGCGACTCCGGGACAGGGGGCGATGGCTACACCTTC. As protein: CASSDSGTGGDGYTF.

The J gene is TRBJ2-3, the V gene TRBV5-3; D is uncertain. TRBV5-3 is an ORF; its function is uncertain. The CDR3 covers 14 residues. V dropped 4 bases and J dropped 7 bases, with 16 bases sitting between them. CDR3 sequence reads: CARSLGPTHYTQYF. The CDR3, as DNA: TGTGCCAGAAGCCTAGGTCCCACACATTATACGCAGTATTTT.

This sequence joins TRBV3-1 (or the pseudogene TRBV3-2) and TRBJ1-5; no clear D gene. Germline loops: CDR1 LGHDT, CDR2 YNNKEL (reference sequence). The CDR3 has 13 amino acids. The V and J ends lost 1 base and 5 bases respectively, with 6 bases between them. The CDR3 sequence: CASSQVEDQPQHF. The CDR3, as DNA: TGTGCCAGCAGCCAAGTTGAGGATCAGCCCCAGCATTTT.

CDR3 in amino acids: CASTFNRGQGNQPQHF. For the CDR3, the DNA is TGTGCCAGCACTTTTAACAGGGGGCAGGGCAATCAGCCCCAGCATTTT. The chain couples TRBV5-8 to TRBJ1-5; 9 bases fit TRBD1. The CDR3 is 16 amino acids. Looked up from germline, CDR1 is SGHTS and CDR2 is YDEGEE. V gave up 6 bases and J gave up 2 bases; unmatched junction bases: 9.

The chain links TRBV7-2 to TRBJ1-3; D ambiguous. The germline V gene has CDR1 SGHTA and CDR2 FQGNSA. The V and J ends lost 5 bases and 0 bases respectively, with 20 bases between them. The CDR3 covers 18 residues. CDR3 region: CASSITRPGTNSGNTIYF. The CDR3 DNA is TGTGCCAGCAGCATCACCCGACCAGGAACTAACTCTGGAAACACCATATATTTT.

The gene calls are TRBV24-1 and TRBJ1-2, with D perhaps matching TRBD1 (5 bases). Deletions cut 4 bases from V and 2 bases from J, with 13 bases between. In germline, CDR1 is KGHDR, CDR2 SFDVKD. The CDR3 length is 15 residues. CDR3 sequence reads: CATSDSGTVNYGYTF. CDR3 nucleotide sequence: TGTGCCACCAGTGACTCGGGGACGGTCAACTATGGCTACACCTTC.

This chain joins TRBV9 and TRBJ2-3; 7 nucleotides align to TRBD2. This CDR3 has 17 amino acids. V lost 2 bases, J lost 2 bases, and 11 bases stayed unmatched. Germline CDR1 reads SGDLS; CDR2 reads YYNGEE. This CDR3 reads CASSVTSSGGATDTQYF. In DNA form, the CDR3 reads TGTGCCAGCAGCGTTACCTCCTCGGGGGGAGCCACAGATACGCAGTATTTT.

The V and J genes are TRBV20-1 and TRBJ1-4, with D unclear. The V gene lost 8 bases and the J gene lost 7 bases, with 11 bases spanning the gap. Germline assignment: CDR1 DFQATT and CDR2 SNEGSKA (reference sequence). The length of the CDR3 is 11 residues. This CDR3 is CSTGYLEKLFF. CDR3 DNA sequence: TGCAGTACTGGATACCTTGAAAAACTGTTTTTT.

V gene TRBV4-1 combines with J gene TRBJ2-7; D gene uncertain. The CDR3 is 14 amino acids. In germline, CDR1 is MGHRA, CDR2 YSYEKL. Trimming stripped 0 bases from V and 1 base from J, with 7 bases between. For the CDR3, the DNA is TGCGCCAGCAGCCAAGAAGGTCTTTCCTACGAGCAGTACTTC. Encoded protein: CASSQEGLSYEQYF.

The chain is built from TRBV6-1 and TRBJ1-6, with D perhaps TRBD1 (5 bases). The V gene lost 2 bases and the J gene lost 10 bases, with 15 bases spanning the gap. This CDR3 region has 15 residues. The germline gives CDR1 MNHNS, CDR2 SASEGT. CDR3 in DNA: TGTGCCAGCAGTGAAAGGGGCTCCACCGGATCACCCCTCCACTTT. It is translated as CASSERGSTGSPLHF.

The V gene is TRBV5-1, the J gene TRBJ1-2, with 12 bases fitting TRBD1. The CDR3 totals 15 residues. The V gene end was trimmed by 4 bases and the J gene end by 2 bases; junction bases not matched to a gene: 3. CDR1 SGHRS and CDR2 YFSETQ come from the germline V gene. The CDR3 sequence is CASSGGTGGNYGYTF. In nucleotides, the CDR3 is TGCGCCAGCAGCGGCGGGACAGGGGGCAACTATGGCTACACCTTC.

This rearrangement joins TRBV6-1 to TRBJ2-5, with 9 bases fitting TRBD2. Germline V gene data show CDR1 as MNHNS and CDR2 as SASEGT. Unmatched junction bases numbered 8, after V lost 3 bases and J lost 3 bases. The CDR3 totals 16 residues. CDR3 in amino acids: CASSESPSGVEETQYF. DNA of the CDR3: TGTGCCAGCAGTGAGAGTCCTAGCGGGGTGGAAGAGACCCAGTACTTC.

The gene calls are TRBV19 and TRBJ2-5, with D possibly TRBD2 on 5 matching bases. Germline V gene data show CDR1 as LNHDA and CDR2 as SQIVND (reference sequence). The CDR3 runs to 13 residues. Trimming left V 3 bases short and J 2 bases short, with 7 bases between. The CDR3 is CASSIREQETQYF. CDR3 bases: TGTGCCAGTAGTATTCGGGAACAAGAGACCCAGTACTTC.

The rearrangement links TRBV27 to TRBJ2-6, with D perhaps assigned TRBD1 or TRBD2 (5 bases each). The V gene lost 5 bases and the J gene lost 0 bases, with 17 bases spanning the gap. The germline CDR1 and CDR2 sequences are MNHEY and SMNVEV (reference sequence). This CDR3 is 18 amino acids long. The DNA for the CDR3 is TGTGCCAGCAGTGTCACCGGGACCTGGTACTCTGGGGCCAACGTCCTGACTTTC. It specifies CASSVTGTWYSGANVLTF.

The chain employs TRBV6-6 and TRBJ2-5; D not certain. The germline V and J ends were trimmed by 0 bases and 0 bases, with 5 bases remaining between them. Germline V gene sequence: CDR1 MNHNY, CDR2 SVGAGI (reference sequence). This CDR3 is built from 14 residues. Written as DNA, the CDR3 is TGTGCCAGCAGTTACTCGTTTTACCAAGAGACCCAGTACTTC. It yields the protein CASSYSFYQETQYF.

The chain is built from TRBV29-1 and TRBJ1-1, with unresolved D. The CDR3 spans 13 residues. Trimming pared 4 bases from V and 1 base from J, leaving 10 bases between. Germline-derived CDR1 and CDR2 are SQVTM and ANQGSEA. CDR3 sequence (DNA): TGCAGCGTTGGTACCGGTTCGAACACTGAAGCTTTCTTT. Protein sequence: CSVGTGSNTEAFF. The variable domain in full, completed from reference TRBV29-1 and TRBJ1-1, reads SAVISQKPSRDICQRGTSLTIQCQVDSQVTMMFWYRQQPGQSLTLIATANQGSEATYESGFVIDKFPISRPNLTFSTLTVSNMSPEDSSIYLCSVGTGSNTEAFFGQGTRLTVV.

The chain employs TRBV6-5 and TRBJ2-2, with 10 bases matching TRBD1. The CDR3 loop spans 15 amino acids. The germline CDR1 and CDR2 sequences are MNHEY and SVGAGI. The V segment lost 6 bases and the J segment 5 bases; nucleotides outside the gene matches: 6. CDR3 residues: CASRKGQGVTGELFF. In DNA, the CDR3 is TGTGCCAGCAGAAAAGGACAGGGGGTAACCGGGGAGCTGTTTTTT.

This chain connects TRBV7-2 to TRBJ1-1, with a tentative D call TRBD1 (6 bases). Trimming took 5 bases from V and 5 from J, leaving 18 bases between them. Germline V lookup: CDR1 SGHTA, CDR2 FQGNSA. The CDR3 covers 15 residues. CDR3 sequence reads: CASSPNRVVRTEAFF. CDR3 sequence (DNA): TGTGCCAGCAGCCCGAACAGGGTGGTAAGAACTGAAGCTTTCTTT.